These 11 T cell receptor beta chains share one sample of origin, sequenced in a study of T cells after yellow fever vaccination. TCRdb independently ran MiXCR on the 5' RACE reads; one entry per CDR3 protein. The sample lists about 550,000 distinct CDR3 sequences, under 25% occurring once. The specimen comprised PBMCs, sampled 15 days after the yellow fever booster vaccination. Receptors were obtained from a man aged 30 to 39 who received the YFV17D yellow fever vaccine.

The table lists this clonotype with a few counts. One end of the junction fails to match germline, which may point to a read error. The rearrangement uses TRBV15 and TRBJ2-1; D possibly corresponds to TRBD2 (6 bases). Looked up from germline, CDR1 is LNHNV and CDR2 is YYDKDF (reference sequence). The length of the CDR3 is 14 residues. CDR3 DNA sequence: TGTGCCACCAGCAGCGGGAGCTCCCACAATGAGCAGTTCTTC. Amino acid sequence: CATSSGSSHNEQFF.

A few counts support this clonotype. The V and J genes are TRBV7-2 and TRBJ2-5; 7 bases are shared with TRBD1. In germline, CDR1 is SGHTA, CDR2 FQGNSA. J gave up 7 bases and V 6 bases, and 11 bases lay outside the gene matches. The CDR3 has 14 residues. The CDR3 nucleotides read TGTGCCAGCAGAGCTCGACAGGGATCAATGACCCAGTACTTC. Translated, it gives CASRARQGSMTQYF.

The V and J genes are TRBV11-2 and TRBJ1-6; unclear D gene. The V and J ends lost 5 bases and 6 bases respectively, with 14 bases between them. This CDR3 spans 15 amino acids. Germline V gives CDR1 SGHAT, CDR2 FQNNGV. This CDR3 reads CASSLTAGLNSPLHF. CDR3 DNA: TGTGCCAGCAGCCTGACTGCAGGACTTAATTCACCCCTCCACTTT.

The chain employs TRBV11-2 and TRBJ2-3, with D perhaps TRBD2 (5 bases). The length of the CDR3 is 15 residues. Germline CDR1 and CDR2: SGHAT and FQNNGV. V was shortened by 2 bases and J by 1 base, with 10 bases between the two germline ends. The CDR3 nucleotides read TGTGCCAGCAGCTTACCTAGCCTACGCACAGATACGCAGTATTTT. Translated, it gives CASSLPSLRTDTQYF.

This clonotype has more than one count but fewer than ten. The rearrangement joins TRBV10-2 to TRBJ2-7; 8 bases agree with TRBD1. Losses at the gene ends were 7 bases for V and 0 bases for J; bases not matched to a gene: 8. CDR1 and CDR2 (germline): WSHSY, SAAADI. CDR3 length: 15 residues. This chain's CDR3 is CASNKQGVSSYEQYF. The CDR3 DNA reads TGCGCCAGCAATAAACAGGGGGTGAGCTCCTACGAGCAGTACTTC.

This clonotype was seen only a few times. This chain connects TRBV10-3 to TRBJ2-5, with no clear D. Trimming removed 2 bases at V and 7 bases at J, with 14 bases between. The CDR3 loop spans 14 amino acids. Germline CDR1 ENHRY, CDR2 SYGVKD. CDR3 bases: TGTGCCATCAGTGAGGGCCTGGCGGTTGTGACCCAGTACTTC. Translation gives CAISEGLAVVTQYF.

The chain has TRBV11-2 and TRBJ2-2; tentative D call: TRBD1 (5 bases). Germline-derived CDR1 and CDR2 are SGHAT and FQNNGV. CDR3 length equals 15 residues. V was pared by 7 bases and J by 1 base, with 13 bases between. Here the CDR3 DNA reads TGTGCCAGCACGCGCAGGGCTGGGAACACCGGGGAGCTGTTTTTT. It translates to CASTRRAGNTGELFF.

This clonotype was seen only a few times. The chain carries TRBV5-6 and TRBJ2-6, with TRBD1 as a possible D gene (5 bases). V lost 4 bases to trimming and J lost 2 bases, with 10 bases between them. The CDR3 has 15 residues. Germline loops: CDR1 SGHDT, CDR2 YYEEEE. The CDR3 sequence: CASSPQGPGANVLTF. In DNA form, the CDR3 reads TGTGCCAGCAGCCCCCAGGGCCCTGGGGCCAACGTCCTGACTTTC.

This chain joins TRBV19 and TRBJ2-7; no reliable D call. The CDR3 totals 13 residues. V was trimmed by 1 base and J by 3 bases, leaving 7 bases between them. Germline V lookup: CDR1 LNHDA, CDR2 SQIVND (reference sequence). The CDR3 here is CASSIGTNYEQYF. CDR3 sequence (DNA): TGTGCCAGTAGTATAGGGACCAACTACGAGCAGTACTTC.

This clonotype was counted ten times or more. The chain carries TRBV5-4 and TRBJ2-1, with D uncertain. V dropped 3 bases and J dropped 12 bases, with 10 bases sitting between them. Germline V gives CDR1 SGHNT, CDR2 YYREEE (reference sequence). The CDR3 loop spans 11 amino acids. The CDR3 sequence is CASSSPERQFF. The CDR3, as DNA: TGTGCCAGCAGCTCACCGGAAAGGCAGTTCTTC.

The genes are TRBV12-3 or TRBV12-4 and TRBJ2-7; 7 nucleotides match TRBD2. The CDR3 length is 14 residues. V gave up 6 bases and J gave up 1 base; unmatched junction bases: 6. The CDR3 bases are TGTGCCAGCAGCTTGAGCGGGACGTCCTACGAGCAGTACTTC. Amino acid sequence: CASSLSGTSYEQYF.